The rows below give T cell receptor beta chains drawn from one sample of a study of blood T cell repertoires in COVID-19. Some clones are missing from TCRdb's copy, which holds only in-frame ones; the method was immunoSEQ multiplex PCR. The data show roughly 200,000 clones, with approximately 85% seen just once and about 6.3% held by the top ten. The specimen sequenced was PBMCs or T cells enriched from blood (not recorded which). All receptors come from a man aged 35-49 years who had recovered from COVID-19. CDR3s leave out the opening cysteine and the closing phenylalanine or tryptophan. Part of the rows lack a size; the others show once, few, many or a class for expanded clones.

clone_size | j_call | v_call | cdr3_aa
NA | TRBJ1-1 | TRBV10-2 | ASSETAEAF
once | TRBJ1-4 | TRBV3-1/TRBV3-2 | ASSQVRQANEKLF
few | TRBJ2-1 | TRBV5-1 | ASSPWVNLAGTVEQF
NA | TRBJ1-5 | TRBV5-1 | ASSTGTEDQPQH
NA | TRBJ1-5 | TRBV5-6 | ASSFGGRNQPQH
NA | TRBJ2-7 | TRBV5-6 | ASSSGYSGSSYEQY
NA | TRBJ2-7 | TRBV28 | ASSFGYRAGEQY
NA | TRBJ1-1 | TRBV7-9 | ASSYPGQGAAGAF
NA | TRBJ1-5 | TRBV7-9 | ASSRGTGGNQPQH
NA | TRBJ1-2 | TRBV27 | ASRALGAYGYT
NA | TRBJ1-6 | TRBV7-8 | ASGESSYNSPLH
NA | TRBJ1-3 | TRBV6-1 | ASSEIDRGNTIY
few | TRBJ2-1 | TRBV12-5 | ASGLALLAGLNEQF
once | TRBJ1-5 | TRBV27 | ASKVLGGNQPQH
NA | TRBJ2-7 | TRBV5-4 | ASSLDRGLNEQY
NA | TRBJ2-2 | TRBV7-9 | ASSRLTSDGGGELF
NA | TRBJ2-7 | TRBV29-1 | SVGGGQGVYEQY
NA | TRBJ2-3 | TRBV11-2 | ASSLVGGILSDTQY
NA | TRBJ2-1 | TRBV19 | ASSNPGQGEQF
NA | TRBJ2-5 | TRBV6-6 | ASRKAGEETQY
NA | TRBJ2-2 | TRBV11-3 | ASSLGEKYTGELF
once | TRBJ1-5 | TRBV6-5 | ASSSGGSQPQH
NA | TRBJ1-3 | TRBV19 | ATRKDRLSGNTIY
NA | TRBJ2-7 | TRBV5-1 | ASSSRERNEQY
NA | TRBJ1-4 | TRBV19 | ASSIEGQGIGKLF
NA | TRBJ1-1 | TRBV29-1 | SVDRFTDTEAF
NA | TRBJ2-3 | TRBV10-3 | AISESGTGFTDTQY
NA | TRBJ2-5 | TRBV5-1 | ASSLRVGETQY
once | TRBJ1-1 | TRBV7-8 | ASRDPNRAQGTEAF
NA | TRBJ2-7 | TRBV5-6 | ASSQDRGINEQY
NA | TRBJ2-7 | TRBV18 | ASSPKPSGAYEQY
once | TRBJ1-1 | TRBV5-1 | ASSQQTPPTEAF
NA | TRBJ1-1 | TRBV19 | ASSTGQGRNTEAF
once | TRBJ1-6 | TRBV27 | ASTKGQGRSPLH
NA | TRBJ1-1 | TRBV29-1 | SVRDRGSHTEAF
NA | TRBJ1-5 | TRBV23-1 | ASSQSWPVNQPQH
once | TRBJ1-4 | TRBV14 | ASSPDRRRDEKLF
NA | TRBJ1-1 | TRBV9 | ASSVGGQGATEAF
NA | TRBJ1-5 | TRBV4-1 | ASSHLPGQGAKPQH
once | TRBJ1-1 | TRBV7-2 | ASSSTGNTEAF
NA | TRBJ2-7 | TRBV19 | ASSRAHTGVQSYEQY
NA | TRBJ1-4 | TRBV25-1 | ASSELQGAGEKLF
NA | TRBJ2-7 | TRBV5-3 | ARSLDPTGPLSYEQY
few | TRBJ2-1 | TRBV29-1 | SVDRTGAFNEQF
once | TRBJ2-1 | TRBV18 | ASSRGGDNEQF
NA | TRBJ2-3 | TRBV30 | AGLRRGGDTQY